The rows below give T cell receptor beta chains drawn from one sample of a study of cytomegalovirus exposure and HLA in healthy donors. This table comes from immunoSEQ multiplex PCR, and its TCRdb copy is limited to in-frame clones, with some not included. The sample has 200,000 to 250,000 clones, approximately 80% seen once. Sequenced input: PBMCs. Receptor source: a male donor in good health and CMV-seronegative. Both conserved end residues are part of each CDR3. A D gene is named only where the DNA matches it firmly. The size of a clone is reported for some rows only, either as once, few or many, or as a class for expanded clones.

cdr3_length: 15; d_call: NA; j_call: TRBJ2-3; v_call: TRBV10-3; clone_size: NA; cdr3_aa: CAISESPGSPDTQYF; cdr3_nt: TGTGCCATCAGTGAGTCACCCGGGTCCCCAGATACGCAGTATTTT
cdr3_length: 13; d_call: NA; j_call: TRBJ1-2; v_call: TRBV18; clone_size: few; cdr3_aa: CASSPPAGYGYTF; cdr3_nt: TGTGCCAGCTCACCACCGGCAGGGTATGGCTACACCTTC
cdr3_length: 17; d_call: TRBD1; j_call: TRBJ1-2; v_call: TRBV5-1; clone_size: NA; cdr3_aa: CASGPPLGQGNAYGYTF; cdr3_nt: TGCGCCAGCGGCCCTCCCTTGGGACAGGGGAATGCCTATGGCTACACCTTC
cdr3_length: 14; d_call: TRBD1; j_call: TRBJ1-2; v_call: TRBV27; clone_size: NA; cdr3_aa: CASSLKGAPKGYTF; cdr3_nt: TGTGCCAGCAGTTTAAAGGGGGCGCCGAAGGGCTACACCTTC
cdr3_length: 14; d_call: NA; j_call: TRBJ2-1; v_call: TRBV7-9; clone_size: once; cdr3_aa: CASSLETSLREQFF; cdr3_nt: TGTGCCAGCAGCTTAGAGACTAGTCTCCGTGAGCAGTTCTTC
cdr3_length: 15; d_call: TRBD1; j_call: TRBJ1-1; v_call: TRBV6-1; clone_size: few; cdr3_aa: CASSDPQGWNTEAFF; cdr3_nt: TGTGCCAGCAGTGACCCACAGGGGTGGAACACTGAAGCTTTCTTT
cdr3_length: 20; d_call: TRBD1; j_call: TRBJ1-1; v_call: TRBV2; clone_size: NA; cdr3_aa: CASSEGGVGLQGAMNTEAFF; cdr3_nt: TGTGCCAGCAGTGAAGGCGGAGTGGGATTGCAGGGGGCCATGAACACCGAAGCTTTCTTT
cdr3_length: 15; d_call: TRBD1; j_call: TRBJ1-4; v_call: TRBV18; clone_size: NA; cdr3_aa: CASSPWTGMNEKLFF; cdr3_nt: TGTGCCAGCTCACCGTGGACAGGGATGAACGAAAAACTGTTTTTT
cdr3_length: 13; d_call: NA; j_call: TRBJ1-1; v_call: TRBV11-2; clone_size: NA; cdr3_aa: CASSLGGAIEAFF; cdr3_nt: TGTGCCAGCAGCTTAGGTGGGGCCATTGAAGCTTTCTTT
cdr3_length: 14; d_call: TRBD1; j_call: TRBJ1-2; v_call: TRBV28; clone_size: NA; cdr3_aa: CASSLGQGDYGYTF; cdr3_nt: TGTGCCAGCAGCCTGGGACAGGGCGACTATGGCTACACCTTC
cdr3_length: 15; d_call: NA; j_call: TRBJ2-3; v_call: TRBV6-1; clone_size: NA; cdr3_aa: CASSESSSTTDTQYF; cdr3_nt: TGTGCCAGCAGTGAAAGTAGTAGCACCACAGATACGCAGTATTTT
cdr3_length: 19; d_call: TRBD2; j_call: TRBJ2-3; v_call: TRBV7-6; clone_size: NA; cdr3_aa: CASSMTSGRNFLGTDTQYF; cdr3_nt: TGTGCCAGCAGCATGACTAGCGGGAGGAATTTTTTGGGCACAGATACGCAGTATTTT
cdr3_length: 14; d_call: NA; j_call: TRBJ1-4; v_call: TRBV28; clone_size: NA; cdr3_aa: CASSTGPSREKLFF; cdr3_nt: TGTGCCAGCAGTACAGGACCCTCTCGTGAAAAACTGTTTTTT
cdr3_length: 14; d_call: TRBD1; j_call: TRBJ2-1; v_call: TRBV18; clone_size: NA; cdr3_aa: CASSPLGTANEQFF; cdr3_nt: TGTGCCAGCTCACCACTCGGGACAGCCAATGAGCAGTTCTTC
cdr3_length: 15; d_call: NA; j_call: TRBJ2-5; v_call: TRBV6-1; clone_size: NA; cdr3_aa: CASSDMAGLGETQYF; cdr3_nt: TGTGCCAGCAGTGACATGGCAGGGCTAGGAGAGACCCAGTACTTC
cdr3_length: 13; d_call: NA; j_call: TRBJ1-1; v_call: TRBV29-1; clone_size: NA; cdr3_aa: CSVANMVNTEAFF; cdr3_nt: TGCAGCGTAGCAAATATGGTGAACACTGAAGCTTTCTTT
cdr3_length: 14; d_call: TRBD1; j_call: TRBJ2-3; v_call: TRBV28; clone_size: NA; cdr3_aa: CASSLDRVTDTQYF; cdr3_nt: TGTGCCAGCAGTTTGGACAGGGTAACAGATACGCAGTATTTT
cdr3_length: 11; d_call: NA; j_call: TRBJ2-7; v_call: TRBV2; clone_size: once; cdr3_aa: CASTVLYEQYF; cdr3_nt: TGTGCCAGCACTGTACTATACGAGCAGTACTTC
cdr3_length: 16; d_call: TRBD2; j_call: TRBJ2-1; v_call: TRBV7-9; clone_size: NA; cdr3_aa: CASSSDTGTTYNEQFF; cdr3_nt: TGTGCCAGCAGCTCAGACACCGGGACTACCTACAATGAGCAGTTCTTC
cdr3_length: 15; d_call: TRBD2; j_call: TRBJ2-1; v_call: TRBV10-1; clone_size: few; cdr3_aa: CASSEWASGRNEQFF; cdr3_nt: TGCGCCAGCAGTGAGTGGGCTAGCGGGAGGAATGAGCAGTTCTTC
cdr3_length: 14; d_call: TRBD1; j_call: TRBJ1-1; v_call: TRBV11-2; clone_size: NA; cdr3_aa: CASSRDRDVGRAFF; cdr3_nt: TGTGCCAGCAGCAGGGACAGGGATGTTGGTCGAGCTTTCTTT
cdr3_length: 14; d_call: NA; j_call: TRBJ2-7; v_call: TRBV6-6; clone_size: NA; cdr3_aa: CASSPTGLTYEQYF; cdr3_nt: TGTGCCAGCAGTCCCACAGGGCTGACCTACGAGCAGTACTTC
cdr3_length: 14; d_call: TRBD1; j_call: TRBJ2-5; v_call: TRBV7-9; clone_size: few; cdr3_aa: CSSSLGGRGQTQYF; cdr3_nt: TGTTCCAGCAGCTTAGGGGGCAGGGGCCAGACCCAGTACTTC
cdr3_length: 13; d_call: NA; j_call: TRBJ1-1; v_call: TRBV28; clone_size: NA; cdr3_aa: CASSLGHLTEAFF; cdr3_nt: TGTGCCAGCAGTTTGGGACACCTCACTGAAGCTTTCTTT
cdr3_length: 15; d_call: TRBD2; j_call: TRBJ2-7; v_call: TRBV15; clone_size: once; cdr3_aa: CATSKTTSGRGEQYF; cdr3_nt: TGTGCCACCAGCAAAACTACTAGCGGAAGGGGCGAGCAGTACTTC
cdr3_length: 17; d_call: TRBD1; j_call: TRBJ2-4; v_call: TRBV5-4; clone_size: NA; cdr3_aa: CASQLSGQGITKNIQYF; cdr3_nt: TGTGCCAGCCAACTCTCGGGACAGGGTATAACCAAAAACATTCAGTACTTC
cdr3_length: 15; d_call: NA; j_call: TRBJ2-1; v_call: TRBV27; clone_size: NA; cdr3_aa: CASSFPSRSYNEQFF; cdr3_nt: TGTGCCAGCAGTTTCCCCTCCCGCTCCTACAATGAGCAGTTCTTC
cdr3_length: 15; d_call: TRBD2; j_call: TRBJ2-1; v_call: TRBV5-6; clone_size: NA; cdr3_aa: CASSPGGTALWEQFF; cdr3_nt: TGTGCCAGCAGCCCGGGGGGGACTGCACTCTGGGAGCAGTTCTTC
cdr3_length: 21; d_call: NA; j_call: TRBJ2-5; v_call: TRBV23-1; clone_size: NA; cdr3_aa: CASSQSHTRPKSLHYLETQYF; cdr3_nt: TGCGCCAGCAGTCAATCCCACACCCGACCGAAATCCCTCCACTATCTAGAGACCCAGTACTTC
cdr3_length: 15; d_call: TRBD1; j_call: TRBJ1-1; v_call: TRBV9; clone_size: few; cdr3_aa: CASSVGGTAGGEAFF; cdr3_nt: TGTGCCAGCAGCGTAGGAGGGACAGCTGGCGGTGAAGCTTTCTTT
cdr3_length: 17; d_call: TRBD2; j_call: TRBJ2-3; v_call: TRBV28; clone_size: NA; cdr3_aa: CASSSLNQAGRGNTQYF; cdr3_nt: TGTGCCAGCAGTTCTCTGAACCAAGCGGGACGCGGGAATACGCAGTATTTT